This T cell receptor (beta chain) was found in a study of OX40 agonist ivuxolimab in advanced cancers. About the study: Prior checkpoint blockade (anti-PD-1, anti-PD-L1 or anti-CTLA-4) was permitted; approximately 44% had it.

Using immunoSEQ multiplex PCR, the repertoire was profiled, and TCRdb retains in-frame clones only, with some absent. The table lists approximately 51,000 clones, around 77% of them singletons, with under 2.5% in the top ten. About this clone itself: Its target is unknown.

Findings and caveats of the study: Some patients without response likewise showed low normalized clonal expansion. At 0.1 to 3.0 mg/kg and by week 6, clonal expansion occurred in CD4+ and CD8+ blood T cells.

The ends lost 9 bases at V and 3 bases at J; junction bases unmatched: 5. Per the germline V gene, CDR1 is LNHDA and CDR2 is SQIVND (reference sequence). The CDR3 is made up of 13 amino acids. J is TRBJ2-1 and V is TRBV19; 7 nucleotides match TRBD2. The source is an adult with an advanced solid tumor such as melanoma, head and neck, liver or kidney cancer. Sequenced material: CD4+ or CD8+ T cells sorted from blood, taken in a trial of the OX40 agonist ivuxolimab. In DNA, the CDR3 is TGTGCCAGGGCGGGAGTAGGCTACAATGAGCAGTTCTTC. This gives the protein CARAGVGYNEQFF. The full variable domain, with the rest looked up from reference TRBV19 and TRBJ2-1, is DGGITQSPKYLFRKEGQNVTLSCEQNLNHDAMYWYRQDPGQGLRLIYYSQIVNDFQKGDIAEGYSVSREKKESFPLTVTSAQKNPTAFYLCARAGVGYNEQFFGPGTRLTVL.